This record looks at one T cell receptor (beta chain) sequence and its context. The data are from a study of blood T cell repertoires in COVID-19. V gave up 2 bases and J gave up 6 bases, with 10 bases separating them. The CDR3 runs 13 residues. In germline, CDR1 is MNHNY, CDR2 SVGAGI (reference sequence). Only in-frame clones appear in the TCRdb table, and some are missing; sequencing was by immunoSEQ multiplex PCR. The repertoire has about 65,000 clones, 90% of them found once; the top ten carry 1.3%. Sequenced sample: peripheral blood. This chain connects TRBV6-6 to TRBJ1-2; weak D call: TRBD1 (5 bases). The sequence was collected from a man in his 60s with acute or convalescent COVID-19. The chain's CDR3 is CASSYGSGNGYTF. CDR3 sequence (DNA): TGTGCCAGCAGTTACGGGTCAGGGAATGGCTACACCTTC.